The 31 T cell receptor beta chains given below trace back to one sample, sequenced in a study of cytomegalovirus exposure and HLA in healthy donors. Some clones are missing from TCRdb's copy, which holds only in-frame ones; the method was immunoSEQ multiplex PCR. The table records 150,000 to 250,000 clones, 80% to 90% of them present only once. Sequencing used PBMCs. Receptors originate from a young woman in good health and CMV-seropositive.

The gene calls are TRBV28 and TRBJ2-4; TRBD2 matches at 8 bases. This CDR3 is built from 16 residues. The ends lost 5 bases at V and 0 bases at J; junction bases unmatched: 6. Germline loops: CDR1 MDHEN, CDR2 SYDVKM. CDR3 region: CASSLLAGIAKNIQYF. The CDR3 coding sequence is TGTGCCAGCAGTCTCTTAGCGGGAATAGCCAAAAACATTCAGTACTTC.

This chain links TRBV7-9 with TRBJ2-1; 16 bases fit TRBD2. CDR1 is SEHNR, CDR2 FQNEAQ, per germline (reference sequence). CDR3 length equals 15 residues. After removal of 7 bases from V and 7 bases from J, the junction contained 4 bases not matched to a gene. CDR3 sequence (DNA): TGTGCCAGCACCATGGGACTAGCGGGAGGGAATGAGCAGTTCTTC. Its protein product is CASTMGLAGGNEQFF.

Only one count was recorded for this clone. The chain employs TRBV5-4 and TRBJ2-5; TRBD2 is a possible D gene (5 bases). Germline lookup yields CDR1 SGHNT and CDR2 YYREEE (reference sequence). The CDR3 extends over 13 amino acids. The V end lost 1 base, the J end lost 2 bases, and 6 bases lay between the germline ends. The CDR3 loop is CASSLWEQETQYF. The CDR3 DNA reads TGTGCCAGCAGCTTGTGGGAGCAAGAGACCCAGTACTTC.

This chain uses TRBV19 with TRBJ1-1, with D unresolved. Per germline, CDR1 LNHDA and CDR2 SQIVND (reference sequence). Deletions cut 4 bases from V and 1 base from J, with 7 bases between. The CDR3 is 13 residues long. The DNA for the CDR3 is TGTGCCAGTAGTAACGTACAGAACACTGAAGCTTTCTTT. This codes for CASSNVQNTEAFF.

The V call is TRBV27, the J call TRBJ1-2, with D maybe TRBD1 (6 bases). CDR3 length equals 14 residues. CDR1 is MNHEY and CDR2 is SMNVEV in the germline V gene (reference sequence). Deletions cut 2 bases from V and 3 bases from J, with 10 bases between. As DNA, the CDR3 is TGTGCCAGCAGTTTACAGGGGTCTCACTATGGCTACACCTTC. Translation: CASSLQGSHYGYTF.

The genes are TRBV7-9 and TRBJ1-2; perhaps TRBD1 as D (5 bases). The CDR3 is 15 residues long. V was cut by 5 bases and J by 4 bases, with 17 bases left in between. Germline V gene lookup returns CDR1 SEHNR and CDR2 FQNEAQ (reference sequence). In DNA form, the CDR3 reads TGTGCCAGCAGCCCTAGTATAGGGGCCTTCTATGGCTACACCTTC. Its protein is CASSPSIGAFYGYTF.

The chain is built from TRBV10-2 and TRBJ1-5; TRBD1 might be the D (5 bases). The V and J ends lost 2 bases and 6 bases respectively, with 14 bases between them. Germline assignment: CDR1 WSHSY and CDR2 SAAADI. The CDR3 runs 15 residues. CDR3 bases: TGCGCCAGCAGTGAGGGTTACTTCACAGGTCAGCCCCAGCATTTT. It translates to CASSEGYFTGQPQHF.

CDR3 region: CASSLGERPSYNEQFF. The CDR3 DNA reads as TGCGCCAGCAGCTTGGGCGAGCGTCCCTCCTACAATGAGCAGTTCTTC. The chain recombines TRBV5-1 with TRBJ2-1; no reliable D call. The V and J ends lost 0 bases and 0 bases respectively, with 10 bases between them. Per germline, CDR1 SGHRS and CDR2 YFSETQ. The CDR3 length is 16 residues.

This clone was recorded a few times. The chain recombines TRBV5-1 with TRBJ2-5; D is uncertain. There are 12 residues in the CDR3. Trimming took 2 bases from V and 2 from J, leaving 4 bases between them. Germline V gives CDR1 SGHRS, CDR2 YFSETQ. The CDR3 sequence is CASSFNQETQYF. CDR3 nucleotide sequence: TGCGCCAGCAGCTTTAATCAAGAGACCCAGTACTTC.

The J gene is TRBJ2-5, the V gene TRBV6-1, with D tentatively TRBD2 (5 bases). Germline assignment: CDR1 MNHNS and CDR2 SASEGT. The germline V and J ends were trimmed by 5 bases and 9 bases, with 16 bases remaining between them. The CDR3 contains 13 residues. CDR3 loop: CASSQDSVGAQYF. DNA for the CDR3: TGTGCCAGCAGTCAGGACTCGGTCGGGGCCCAGTACTTC.

CDR3 region: CASSIVHTEAFF. CDR3 DNA: TGTGCCAGCAGCATCGTCCACACTGAAGCTTTCTTT. The chain links TRBV7-9 to TRBJ1-1, with D hard to call. V was trimmed by 5 bases and J by 3 bases, leaving 7 bases between them. The CDR3 runs 12 residues. The germline V gene encodes CDR1 SEHNR and CDR2 FQNEAQ (reference sequence).

The chain couples TRBV7-9 to TRBJ2-1; a possible D gene is TRBD1 (6 bases). The CDR3 consists of 12 residues. Trimming stripped 4 bases from V and 8 bases from J, with 9 bases between. Looked up from germline, CDR1 is SEHNR and CDR2 is FQNEAQ (reference sequence). CDR3 sequence: CASSYREDEQFF. The CDR3 DNA reads TGTGCCAGCAGCTACAGGGAAGATGAGCAGTTCTTC.

The chain is built from TRBV28 and TRBJ2-1; TRBD2 agrees at 8 bases. The junction had 3 bases not matched to a gene; V was cut back by 6 bases and J by 8 bases. Germline loops: CDR1 MDHEN, CDR2 SYDVKM. CDR3 length: 12 residues. CDR3 loop: CASSLAGYEQFF. The DNA of the CDR3 is TGTGCCAGCAGCCTAGCGGGCTATGAGCAGTTCTTC.

This clone has only a few counts. The V and J genes are TRBV6-5 and TRBJ1-2, with no clear D. Germline loops: CDR1 MNHEY, CDR2 SVGAGI. The V and J ends lost 2 bases and 2 bases respectively, with 6 bases between them. This CDR3 contains 13 residues. The CDR3 sequence: CASSYVSNYGYTF. The CDR3 DNA reads TGTGCCAGCAGTTACGTCTCCAACTATGGCTACACCTTC.

This chain links TRBV6-1 with TRBJ2-2; maybe TRBD2 (7 bases). V dropped 7 bases and J dropped 6 bases, with 15 bases sitting between them. Germline lookup yields CDR1 MNHNS and CDR2 SASEGT. The CDR3 sequence is 14 residues long. The CDR3 region is CASTRGGVAGELFF. The CDR3 DNA reads TGTGCCAGCACGAGGGGGGGGGTAGCCGGGGAGCTGTTTTTT.

This clone came up once. V is TRBV14 and J is TRBJ1-2; D possibly corresponds to TRBD1 (5 bases). Germline V CDR1 and CDR2: SGHDN, FVKESK. The CDR3 runs to 11 residues. V lost 4 bases and J 7 bases, leaving 7 bases between the germline ends. CDR3 DNA sequence: TGTGCCAGCAGCCCAGGGTTTGGCTACACCTTC. Amino acid sequence: CASSPGFGYTF. Looking up the rest from reference TRBV14 and TRBJ1-2 gives the full variable domain: EAGVTQFPSHSVIEKGQTVTLRCDPISGHDNLYWYRRVMGKEIKFLLHFVKESKQDESGMPNNRFLAERTGGTYSTLKVQPAELEDSGVYFCASSPGFGYTFGSGTRLTVV.

The chain is built from TRBV7-9 and TRBJ1-2; D is unresolved. CDR1 is SEHNR, CDR2 FQNEAQ, per germline (reference sequence). The V gene lost 1 base and the J gene lost 2 bases, with 8 bases spanning the gap. The CDR3 sequence is 14 residues long. The CDR3 DNA reads as TGTGCCAGCAGCTTAGTCGGCAGGAACTATGGCTACACCTTC. It encodes CASSLVGRNYGYTF.

The CDR3 DNA sequence: TGCAGCGTTGTGAACCCCCTACGAATAGATACGCAGTATTTT. As protein: CSVVNPLRIDTQYF. V gene TRBV29-1 combines with J gene TRBJ2-3, with D uncertain. V lost 4 bases to trimming and J lost 5 bases, with 16 bases between them. From germline, CDR1 is SQVTM and CDR2 ANQGSEA. The CDR3 loop spans 14 amino acids.

The gene calls are TRBV28 and TRBJ2-7; no clear D gene. The V and J ends lost 5 bases and 5 bases respectively, with 7 bases between them. The CDR3 runs to 11 residues. CDR1 and CDR2 (germline): MDHEN, SYDVKM. CDR3 residues: CASSHTHEQYF. CDR3 sequence (DNA): TGTGCCAGCAGTCATACACACGAGCAGTACTTC.

V is TRBV20-1 and J is TRBJ2-7; D not resolved. The CDR3 runs 11 residues. Germline-derived CDR1 and CDR2 are DFQATT and SNEGSKA (reference sequence). V lost 4 bases and J 6 bases, leaving 10 bases between the germline ends. The CDR3 is CSATDLVEQYF. The CDR3 DNA is TGCAGTGCTACCGACTTGGTCGAGCAGTACTTC.

The chain links TRBV5-1 to TRBJ2-1; TRBD2 aligns across 12 bases. Germline loops: CDR1 SGHRS, CDR2 YFSETQ. The CDR3 totals 16 residues. V shed 1 base and J 8 bases; nucleotides not matched to a gene: 7. This CDR3 reads CASSLILAGGLHEQFF. The CDR3 DNA is TGCGCCAGCAGCTTGATTCTAGCGGGAGGGCTACATGAGCAGTTCTTC.

The V gene is TRBV28, the J gene TRBJ2-3; 7 bases are a match to TRBD2. Germline assignment: CDR1 MDHEN and CDR2 SYDVKM. The CDR3 has 16 residues. V lost 3 bases, J lost 2 bases, and 8 bases stayed unmatched. The CDR3 bases are TGTGCCAGCAGTTTTTTTGCGGGAGTATCCACAGATACGCAGTATTTT. Encoded protein: CASSFFAGVSTDTQYF. The full variable domain, completed using reference TRBV28 and TRBJ2-3, is DVKVTQSSRYLVKRTGEKVFLECVQDMDHENMFWYRQDPGLGLRLIYFSYDVKMKEKGDIPEGYSVSREKKERFSLILESASTNQTSMYLCASSFFAGVSTDTQYFGPGTRLTVL.

This clone has just one count. The rearrangement links TRBV5-1 to TRBJ2-1, with TRBD2 identical over 8 bases. Germline V lookup: CDR1 SGHRS, CDR2 YFSETQ. The CDR3 contains 15 residues. The V segment lost 5 bases and the J segment 2 bases; nucleotides outside the gene matches: 6. The CDR3 loop is CASRFGRAPYNEQFF. DNA for the CDR3: TGCGCCAGCAGATTCGGGAGGGCCCCCTACAATGAGCAGTTCTTC. The variable domain in full, completed from reference TRBV5-1 and TRBJ2-1, reads KAGVTQTPRYLIKTRGQQVTLSCSPISGHRSVSWYQQTPGQGLQFLFEYFSETQRNKGNFPGRFSGRQFSNSRSEMNVSTLELGDSALYLCASRFGRAPYNEQFFGPGTRLTVL.

V gene TRBV5-1 combines with J gene TRBJ2-3, with 8 bases that match TRBD2. The V and J ends lost 0 bases and 6 bases, in that order; junction bases with no gene match: 15. This CDR3 is built from 18 residues. CDR1 SGHRS and CDR2 YFSETQ come from the germline V gene. CDR3 protein: CASSLGGRRGGSGDTQYF. In DNA form, the CDR3 reads TGCGCCAGCAGCTTGGGCGGGAGGAGAGGGGGGAGCGGCGATACGCAGTATTTT.

The genes are TRBV21-1 and TRBJ2-5; the table's D call of TRBD2 was not tested on the DNA. TRBV21-1 counts as a pseudogene. This CDR3 spans 15 amino acids. In nucleotides, the CDR3 is TGTGCCAGCAGCCTGCGGGCTCCCCTGGTGGAGACCCAGTACTTC. It translates to CASSLRAPLVETQYF.

V is TRBV6-1 and J is TRBJ2-7; D ambiguous. V lost 5 bases and J lost 1, with 12 bases in between. CDR3 length: 14 residues. Germline CDR1 reads MNHNS; CDR2 reads SASEGT. The CDR3 bases are TGTGCCAGCAGTAACGAGCTTCTATCCTACGAGCAGTACTTC. This encodes CASSNELLSYEQYF.

The V and J genes are TRBV6-1 and TRBJ2-7; D perhaps matches TRBD2 (6 bases). V dropped 6 bases and J dropped 4 bases, with 19 bases sitting between them. This CDR3 contains 15 residues. In germline, CDR1 is MNHNS, CDR2 SASEGT. The CDR3: CASSRSGTTSYEQYF. The CDR3 DNA reads TGTGCCAGCAGCCGATCCGGGACGACTAGTTACGAGCAGTACTTC.

The gene calls are TRBV25-1 and TRBJ1-1; D is possibly TRBD1 (6 bases). The V gene's germline CDR1 is MGHDK and CDR2 SYGVNS. Between the trimmed V and J ends, which lost 4 bases and 1 base, there was a span of 13 bases. This CDR3 has 15 residues. CDR3 DNA sequence: TGTGCCAGCAGTGTGCCAGGGGCCGCGAACACTGAAGCTTTCTTT. As protein: CASSVPGAANTEAFF. Full variable domain (outside the CDR3, taken from reference TRBV25-1 and TRBJ1-1): EADIYQTPRYLVIGTGKKITLECSQTMGHDKMYWYQQDPGMELHLIHYSYGVNSTEKGDLSSESTVSRIRTEHFPLTLESARPSHTSQYLCASSVPGAANTEAFFGQGTRLTVV.

The chain recombines TRBV19 with TRBJ2-3; TRBD2 matches 12 bases. J lost 2 bases, V lost 9 bases, and 6 bases had no gene match. The CDR3 loop spans 15 amino acids. Germline V lookup: CDR1 LNHDA, CDR2 SQIVND (reference sequence). The CDR3 reads CASARLAGATDTQYF. The DNA of the CDR3 is TGTGCCAGCGCAAGACTAGCGGGGGCCACAGATACGCAGTATTTT.

The V and J genes are TRBV30 and TRBJ2-1; 7 bases map to TRBD2. The germline V gene encodes CDR1 GTSNPN and CDR2 SVGIG (reference sequence). This CDR3 contains 17 residues. V lost 3 bases to trimming and J lost 2 bases; unmatched junction nucleotides: 13. CDR3 sequence: CAWSHLSAGPPYNEQFF. The CDR3 coding sequence is TGTGCCTGGAGCCACCTTTCAGCGGGACCCCCCTACAATGAGCAGTTCTTC.

V is TRBV5-6 and J is TRBJ2-7; D might be TRBD2 (6 bases). CDR1 is SGHDT, CDR2 YYEEEE, per germline. V was shortened by 5 bases and J by 3 bases, with 12 bases between the two germline ends. CDR3 size: 13 residues. In nucleotides, the CDR3 is TGTGCCAGCAGTCTGACTAGTATCTACGAGCAGTACTTC. It translates to CASSLTSIYEQYF.